These T cell receptor beta chains were read from a single sample in a study of long-term antiretroviral therapy in people with HIV. The data were produced by immunoSEQ multiplex PCR, yet TCRdb's version contains in-frame clones alone and is incomplete. The profile shows 35,000 to 40,000 clones, approximately 85% of them singletons. Sample: unsorted PBMCs, taken 2.2 years after starting antiretroviral therapy. The source of these receptors is a man aged 18 to 29 with HIV. Each CDR3 is given with its conserved first and last residue. Fields, in order: D gene, J gene, CDR3 length, V gene, CDR3 DNA, CDR3 protein. D genes are given only for firm matches.

D gene: .
J gene: TRBJ1-5
CDR3 length: 19
V gene: TRBV9
CDR3 DNA: TGTGCCAGCAGCGCGAGGGCACCGAAGGAAGTTCTCGGCAATCAGCCCCAGCATTTT
CDR3 protein: CASSARAPKEVLGNQPQHF

D gene: .
J gene: TRBJ2-1
CDR3 length: 11
V gene: TRBV28
CDR3 DNA: TGTGCCAGCAGTTTATGGAATGAGCAGTTCTTC
CDR3 protein: CASSLWNEQFF

D gene: TRBD1
J gene: TRBJ2-2
CDR3 length: 14
V gene: TRBV7-3
CDR3 DNA: TGTGCCAGCAGCTCGGGACAGCGCACCGGGGAGCTGTTTTTT
CDR3 protein: CASSSGQRTGELFF

D gene: TRBD1
J gene: TRBJ2-6
CDR3 length: 16
V gene: TRBV4-1
CDR3 DNA: TGCGCCAGCAGCCCGTGGACAGGGCTTGGGGCCAACGTCCTGACTTTC
CDR3 protein: CASSPWTGLGANVLTF

D gene: .
J gene: TRBJ1-5
CDR3 length: 14
V gene: TRBV6-4
CDR3 DNA: TGTGCCAGCAGTGAATCAGGGGGCAATCAGCCCCAGCATTTT
CDR3 protein: CASSESGGNQPQHF

D gene: .
J gene: TRBJ2-5
CDR3 length: 14
V gene: TRBV14
CDR3 DNA: TGTGCCAGCAGCCCCCTCACGGGACAAGAGACCCAGTACTTC
CDR3 protein: CASSPLTGQETQYF

D gene: TRBD1
J gene: TRBJ1-1
CDR3 length: 14
V gene: TRBV10-2
CDR3 DNA: TGCGCCACCCGTCAGGGGGCTAGGGGCACTGAAGCTTTCTTT
CDR3 protein: CATRQGARGTEAFF

D gene: TRBD2
J gene: TRBJ2-1
CDR3 length: 12
V gene: TRBV7-9
CDR3 DNA: TGTGCCAGCAGCTTAGGGGAGGGTGAGCAGTTCTTC
CDR3 protein: CASSLGEGEQFF

D gene: .
J gene: TRBJ2-3
CDR3 length: 16
V gene: TRBV27
CDR3 DNA: TGTGCCACCCGATTTCTGGGGGGACGGAGCACAGATACGCAGTATTTT
CDR3 protein: CATRFLGGRSTDTQYF

D gene: .
J gene: TRBJ2-6
CDR3 length: 16
V gene: TRBV5-1
CDR3 DNA: TGCGCCAGCAGCGCGACAGGAGGGCCCGGGGCCAACGTCCTGACTTTC
CDR3 protein: CASSATGGPGANVLTF

D gene: .
J gene: TRBJ2-7
CDR3 length: 12
V gene: TRBV2
CDR3 DNA: TGTGCCAGCAGTTACAGGAGCTACGAGCAGTACTTC
CDR3 protein: CASSYRSYEQYF

D gene: .
J gene: TRBJ1-4
CDR3 length: 15
V gene: TRBV11-2
CDR3 DNA: TGTGCCAGCAGCGACTTTTTCGGGCTACGGGAAAAACTGTTTTTT
CDR3 protein: CASSDFFGLREKLFF

D gene: .
J gene: TRBJ2-5
CDR3 length: 12
V gene: TRBV7-2
CDR3 DNA: TGTGCCAGCCGCTCGTTCGGCGAGACCCAGTACTTC
CDR3 protein: CASRSFGETQYF

D gene: TRBD2
J gene: TRBJ2-2
CDR3 length: 13
V gene: TRBV7-9
CDR3 DNA: TGTGCCAGCAAGGGACTAGTGTCCGGGGAGCTGTTTTTT
CDR3 protein: CASKGLVSGELFF

D gene: .
J gene: TRBJ2-4
CDR3 length: 11
V gene: TRBV28
CDR3 DNA: TGTGCCAGCAGTGTAACAGGACATCAGTACTTC
CDR3 protein: CASSVTGHQYF

D gene: .
J gene: TRBJ1-5
CDR3 length: 14
V gene: TRBV5-6
CDR3 DNA: TGTGCCAGCAGCTTGAAAGGGTATGGCCAGCCCCAGCATTTT
CDR3 protein: CASSLKGYGQPQHF

D gene: TRBD2
J gene: TRBJ2-1
CDR3 length: 16
V gene: TRBV4-3
CDR3 DNA: TGCGCCAGCAGCCAAGCGGGCGGGAGGGCCGTTAATGAGCAGTTCTTC
CDR3 protein: CASSQAGGRAVNEQFF

D gene: .
J gene: TRBJ1-3
CDR3 length: 14
V gene: TRBV5-5
CDR3 DNA: TGTGCCAGCAGCTTGGGTGGGTCTGGAAACACCATATATTTT
CDR3 protein: CASSLGGSGNTIYF

D gene: .
J gene: TRBJ2-1
CDR3 length: 13
V gene: TRBV11-2
CDR3 DNA: TGTGCCAGCAGCTTAGACTTGCCCAATGAGCAGTTCTTC
CDR3 protein: CASSLDLPNEQFF

D gene: .
J gene: TRBJ1-1
CDR3 length: 14
V gene: TRBV6-1
CDR3 DNA: TGTGCCAGCAGTTTCAGGGCTACGAACACTGAAGCTTTCTTT
CDR3 protein: CASSFRATNTEAFF

D gene: .
J gene: TRBJ1-4
CDR3 length: 14
V gene: TRBV19
CDR3 DNA: TGTGCCAGTAGTTCACAGGGTGACTTTGAAAAACTGTTTTTT
CDR3 protein: CASSSQGDFEKLFF

D gene: TRBD2
J gene: TRBJ2-1
CDR3 length: 15
V gene: TRBV29-1
CDR3 DNA: TGCAGCGTTGGCCGCGGGCGGGGGGGGCGGGATGAGCAGTTCTTC
CDR3 protein: CSVGRGRGGRDEQFF

D gene: TRBD2
J gene: TRBJ2-7
CDR3 length: 16
V gene: TRBV19
CDR3 DNA: TGTGCCAGTAGTATAGGGACTAGCGGGACGTCCTACGAGCAGTACTTC
CDR3 protein: CASSIGTSGTSYEQYF